This TCR beta chain was sequenced for a study of memory CD4+ T cells and cytomegalovirus serostatus. Trimming stripped 2 bases from V and 2 bases from J, with 11 bases between. The CDR3 sequence is 15 residues long. CDR1 SNHLY and CDR2 FYNNEI come from the germline V gene. Sequenced by immunoSEQ multiplex PCR; TCRdb stores in-frame clones only, minus some. Of 28,000 or so clones listed, about 78% are singletons. The sort gate was single viable CD3+CD4+CD8-CD45RO+ cells for memory CD4+ T cells. This chain connects TRBV2 to TRBJ2-3; D possibly corresponds to TRBD1 (5 bases). This clonotype originated in an adult in good health and CMV-seronegative. Sequencing used memory CD4+ T cells from blood. This CDR3 is CASSESRQYTDTQYF. CDR3 in DNA: TGTGCCAGCAGTGAATCACGACAGTACACAGATACGCAGTATTTT. Filled out from reference TRBV2 and TRBJ2-3, the complete variable domain reads EPEVTQTPSHQVTQMGQEVILRCVPISNHLYFYWYRQILGQKVEFLVSFYNNEISEKSEIFDDQFSVERPDGSNFTLKIRSTKLEDSAMYFCASSESRQYTDTQYFGPGTRLTVL.